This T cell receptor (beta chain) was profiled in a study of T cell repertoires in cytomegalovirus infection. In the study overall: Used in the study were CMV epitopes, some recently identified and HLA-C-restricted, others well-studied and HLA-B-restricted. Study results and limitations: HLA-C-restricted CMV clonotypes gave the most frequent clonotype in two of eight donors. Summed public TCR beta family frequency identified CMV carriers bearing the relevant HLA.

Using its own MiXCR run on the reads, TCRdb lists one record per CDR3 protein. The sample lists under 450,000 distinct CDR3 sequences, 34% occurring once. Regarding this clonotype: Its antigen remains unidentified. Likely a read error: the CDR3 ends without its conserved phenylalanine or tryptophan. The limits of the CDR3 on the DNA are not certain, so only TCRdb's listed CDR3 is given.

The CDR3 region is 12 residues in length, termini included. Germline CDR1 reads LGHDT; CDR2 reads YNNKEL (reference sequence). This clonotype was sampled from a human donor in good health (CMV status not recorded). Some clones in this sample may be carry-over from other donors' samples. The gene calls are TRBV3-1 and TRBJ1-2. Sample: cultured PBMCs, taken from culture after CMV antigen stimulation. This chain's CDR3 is CASSQSDGLFTS.